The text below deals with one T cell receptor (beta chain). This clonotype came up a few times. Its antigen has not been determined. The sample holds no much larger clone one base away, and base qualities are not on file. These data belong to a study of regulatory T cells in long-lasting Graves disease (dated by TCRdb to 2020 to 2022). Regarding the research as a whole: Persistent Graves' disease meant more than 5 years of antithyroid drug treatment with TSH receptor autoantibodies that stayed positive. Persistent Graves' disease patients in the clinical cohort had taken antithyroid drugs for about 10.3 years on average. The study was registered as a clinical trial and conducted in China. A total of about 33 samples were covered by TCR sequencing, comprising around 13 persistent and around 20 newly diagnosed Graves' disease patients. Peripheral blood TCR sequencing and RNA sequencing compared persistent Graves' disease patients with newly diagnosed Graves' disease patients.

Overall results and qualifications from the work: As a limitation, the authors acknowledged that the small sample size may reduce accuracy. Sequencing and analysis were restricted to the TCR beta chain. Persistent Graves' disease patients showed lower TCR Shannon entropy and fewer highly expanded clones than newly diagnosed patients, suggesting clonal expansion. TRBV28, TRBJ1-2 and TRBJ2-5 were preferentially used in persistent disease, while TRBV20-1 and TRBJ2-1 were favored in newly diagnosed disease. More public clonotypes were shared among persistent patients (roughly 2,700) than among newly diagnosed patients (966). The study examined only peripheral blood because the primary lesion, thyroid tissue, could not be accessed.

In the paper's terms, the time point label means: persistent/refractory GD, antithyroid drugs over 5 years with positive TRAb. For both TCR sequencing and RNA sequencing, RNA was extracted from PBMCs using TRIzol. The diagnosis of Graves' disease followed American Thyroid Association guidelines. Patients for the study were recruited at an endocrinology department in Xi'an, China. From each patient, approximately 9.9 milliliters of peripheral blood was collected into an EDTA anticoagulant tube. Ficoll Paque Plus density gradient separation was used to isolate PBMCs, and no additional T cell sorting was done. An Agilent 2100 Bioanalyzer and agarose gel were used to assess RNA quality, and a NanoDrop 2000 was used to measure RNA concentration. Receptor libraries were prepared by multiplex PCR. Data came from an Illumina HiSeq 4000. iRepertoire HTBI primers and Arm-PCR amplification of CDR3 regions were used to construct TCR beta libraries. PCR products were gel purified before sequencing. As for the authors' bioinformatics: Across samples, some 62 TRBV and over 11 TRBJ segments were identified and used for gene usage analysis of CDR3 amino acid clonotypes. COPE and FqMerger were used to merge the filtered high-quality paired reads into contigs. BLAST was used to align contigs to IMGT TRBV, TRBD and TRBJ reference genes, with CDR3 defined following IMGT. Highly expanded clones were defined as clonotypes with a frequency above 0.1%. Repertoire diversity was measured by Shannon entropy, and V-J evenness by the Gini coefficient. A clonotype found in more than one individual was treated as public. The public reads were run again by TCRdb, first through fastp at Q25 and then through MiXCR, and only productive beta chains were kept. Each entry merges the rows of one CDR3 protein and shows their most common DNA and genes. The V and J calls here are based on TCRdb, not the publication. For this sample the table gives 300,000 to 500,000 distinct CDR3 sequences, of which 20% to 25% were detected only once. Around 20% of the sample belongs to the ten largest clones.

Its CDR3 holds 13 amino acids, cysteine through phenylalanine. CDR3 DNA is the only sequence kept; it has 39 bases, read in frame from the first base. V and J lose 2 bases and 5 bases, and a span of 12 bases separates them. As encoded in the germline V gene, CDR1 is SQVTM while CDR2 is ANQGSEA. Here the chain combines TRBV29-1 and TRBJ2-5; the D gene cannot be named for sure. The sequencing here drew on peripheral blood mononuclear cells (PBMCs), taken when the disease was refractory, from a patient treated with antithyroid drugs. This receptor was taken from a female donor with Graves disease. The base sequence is TGCAGCGTTGAACTTGACAATCTGGAGACCCAGTACTTC. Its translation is CSVELDNLETQYF. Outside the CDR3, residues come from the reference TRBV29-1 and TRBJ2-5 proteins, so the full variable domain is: SAVISQKPSRDICQRGTSLTIQCQVDSQVTMMFWYRQQPGQSLTLIATANQGSEATYESGFVIDKFPISRPNLTFSTLTVSNMSPEDSSIYLCSVELDNLETQYFGPGTRLLVL.